This paragraph reports one T cell receptor (beta chain). One end of the junction varies from germline; a read error may be responsible. This CDR3 contains 14 residues. Germline V lookup: CDR1 SGHRS, CDR2 YFSETQ. These data are taken from a study of response to subunit inactivated influenza vaccine. From the RT-PCR reads, TCRdb called clonotypes with MiXCR, one entry per CDR3 protein. The sample records 610,000 or so distinct CDR3 sequences, around 15% being singletons. V gene TRBV5-1 combines with J gene TRBJ2-6; D not certain. Here the sequenced sample was PBMCs from blood, taken 11 to 12 days after vaccination. The clonotype comes from a man aged 45-65 years who received an inactivated influenza vaccine. CDR3: CASSFNSGSNVLTF. CDR3 coding DNA: TGCGCCAGCAGCTTCAACTCTGGGTCCAACGTCCTGACTTTC.